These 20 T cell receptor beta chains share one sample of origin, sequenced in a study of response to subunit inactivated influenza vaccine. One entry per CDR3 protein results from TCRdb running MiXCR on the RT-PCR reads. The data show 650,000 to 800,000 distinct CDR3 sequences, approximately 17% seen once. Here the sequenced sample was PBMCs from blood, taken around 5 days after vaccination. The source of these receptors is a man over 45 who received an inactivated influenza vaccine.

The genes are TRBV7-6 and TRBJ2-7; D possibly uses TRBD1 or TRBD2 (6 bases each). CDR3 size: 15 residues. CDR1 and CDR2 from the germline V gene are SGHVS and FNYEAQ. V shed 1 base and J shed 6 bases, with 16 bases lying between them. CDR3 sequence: CASSLGRGLEGEQYF. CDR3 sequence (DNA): TGTGCCAGCAGCTTAGGCAGGGGACTTGAAGGCGAGCAGTACTTC. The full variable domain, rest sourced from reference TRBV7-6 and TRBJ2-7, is GAGVSQSPRYKVTKRGQDVALRCDPISGHVSLYWYRQALGQGPEFLTYFNYEAQQDKSGLPNDRFSAERPEGSISTLTIQRTEQRDSAMYRCASSLGRGLEGEQYFGPGTRLTVT.

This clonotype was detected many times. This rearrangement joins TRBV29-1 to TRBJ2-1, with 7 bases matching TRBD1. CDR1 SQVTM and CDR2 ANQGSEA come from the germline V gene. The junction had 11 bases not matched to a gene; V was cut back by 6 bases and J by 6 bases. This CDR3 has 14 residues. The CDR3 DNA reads TGCAGCGTAGGGGAAAGGGGGCCGGGCAATGAGCAGTTCTTC. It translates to CSVGERGPGNEQFF.

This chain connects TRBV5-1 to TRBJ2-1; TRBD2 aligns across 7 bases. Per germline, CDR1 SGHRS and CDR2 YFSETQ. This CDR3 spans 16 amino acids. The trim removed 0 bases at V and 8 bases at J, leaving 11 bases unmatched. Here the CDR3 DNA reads TGCGCCAGCAGCTTGGCTCTAGCGGACCGGGGGTATGAGCAGTTCTTC. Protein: CASSLALADRGYEQFF. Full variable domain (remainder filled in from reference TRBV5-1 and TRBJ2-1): KAGVTQTPRYLIKTRGQQVTLSCSPISGHRSVSWYQQTPGQGLQFLFEYFSETQRNKGNFPGRFSGRQFSNSRSEMNVSTLELGDSALYLCASSLALADRGYEQFFGPGTRLTVL.

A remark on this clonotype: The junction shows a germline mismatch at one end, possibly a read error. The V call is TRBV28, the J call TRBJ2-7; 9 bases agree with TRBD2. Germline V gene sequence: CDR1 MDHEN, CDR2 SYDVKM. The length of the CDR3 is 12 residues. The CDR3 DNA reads TGTGCCAGCAGGCCTCTAGCGGGGACCTCGTTTTTC. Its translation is CASRPLAGTSFF.

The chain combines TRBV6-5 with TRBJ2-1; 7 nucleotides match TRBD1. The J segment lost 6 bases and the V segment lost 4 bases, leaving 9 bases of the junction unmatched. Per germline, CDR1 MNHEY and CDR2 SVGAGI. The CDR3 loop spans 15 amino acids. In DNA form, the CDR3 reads TGTGCCAGCAGTTTAACCCAGGGGGTCAGCAATGAGCAGTTCTTC. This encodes CASSLTQGVSNEQFF.

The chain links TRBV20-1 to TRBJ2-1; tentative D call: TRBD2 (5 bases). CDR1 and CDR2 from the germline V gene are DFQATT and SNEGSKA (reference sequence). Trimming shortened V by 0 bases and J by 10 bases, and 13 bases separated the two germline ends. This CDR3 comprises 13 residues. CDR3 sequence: CSARDSTRREQFF. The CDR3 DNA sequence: TGCAGTGCTAGAGATTCGACGAGGAGGGAGCAGTTCTTC.

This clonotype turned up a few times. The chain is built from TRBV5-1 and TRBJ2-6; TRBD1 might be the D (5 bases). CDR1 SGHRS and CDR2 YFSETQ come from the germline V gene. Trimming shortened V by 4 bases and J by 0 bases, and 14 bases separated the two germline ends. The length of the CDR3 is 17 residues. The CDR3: CASSEQVQSSGANVLTF. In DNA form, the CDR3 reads TGCGCCAGCAGCGAACAGGTTCAGAGCTCTGGGGCCAACGTCCTGACTTTC. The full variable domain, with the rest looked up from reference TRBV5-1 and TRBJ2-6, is KAGVTQTPRYLIKTRGQQVTLSCSPISGHRSVSWYQQTPGQGLQFLFEYFSETQRNKGNFPGRFSGRQFSNSRSEMNVSTLELGDSALYLCASSEQVQSSGANVLTFGAGSRLTVL.

CDR3 nucleotide sequence: TGCAGTGCTAGACCCGGACTAGCGGGATGGACCGGGGAGCTGTTTTTT. Translated: CSARPGLAGWTGELFF. This rearrangement joins TRBV20-1 to TRBJ2-2; 12 bases fit TRBD2. The CDR3 length is 16 residues. With V trimmed by 2 bases and J by 5 bases, 6 bases remained unmatched. The V gene's germline CDR1 is DFQATT and CDR2 SNEGSKA (reference sequence).

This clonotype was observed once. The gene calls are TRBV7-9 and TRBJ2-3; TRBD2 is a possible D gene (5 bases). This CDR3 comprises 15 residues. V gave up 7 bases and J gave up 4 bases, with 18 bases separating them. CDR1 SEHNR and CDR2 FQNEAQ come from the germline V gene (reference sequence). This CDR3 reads CASTSSGYGPDTQYF. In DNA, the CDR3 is TGTGCCAGCACCTCGTCGGGGTACGGGCCAGATACGCAGTATTTT.

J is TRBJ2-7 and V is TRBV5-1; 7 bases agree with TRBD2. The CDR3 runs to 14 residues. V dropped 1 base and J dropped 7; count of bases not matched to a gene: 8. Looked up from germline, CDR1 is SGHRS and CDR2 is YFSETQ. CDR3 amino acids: CASSLRTSGVEQYF. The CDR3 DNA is TGCGCCAGCAGCTTGAGGACTAGTGGGGTGGAGCAGTACTTC.

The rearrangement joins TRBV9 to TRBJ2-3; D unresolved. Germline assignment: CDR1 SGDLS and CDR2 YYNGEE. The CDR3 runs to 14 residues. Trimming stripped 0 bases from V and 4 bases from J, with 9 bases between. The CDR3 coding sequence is TGTGCCAGCAGCGTAGGACATGGGCCAGATACGCAGTATTTT. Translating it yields CASSVGHGPDTQYF.

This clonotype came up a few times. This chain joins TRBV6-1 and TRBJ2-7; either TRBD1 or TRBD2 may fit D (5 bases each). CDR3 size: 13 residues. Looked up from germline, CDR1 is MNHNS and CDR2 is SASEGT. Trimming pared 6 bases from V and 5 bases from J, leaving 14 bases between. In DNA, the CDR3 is TGTGCCAGCAGGCGTCACGGGACGGACGAGCAGTACTTC. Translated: CASRRHGTDEQYF.

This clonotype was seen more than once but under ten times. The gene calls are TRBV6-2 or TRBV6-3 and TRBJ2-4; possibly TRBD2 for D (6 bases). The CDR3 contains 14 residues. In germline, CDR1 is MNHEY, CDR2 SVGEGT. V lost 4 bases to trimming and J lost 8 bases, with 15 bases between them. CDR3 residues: CASSFSTWEDIQYF. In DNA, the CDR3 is TGTGCCAGCAGTTTTTCGACTTGGGAGGACATTCAGTACTTC.

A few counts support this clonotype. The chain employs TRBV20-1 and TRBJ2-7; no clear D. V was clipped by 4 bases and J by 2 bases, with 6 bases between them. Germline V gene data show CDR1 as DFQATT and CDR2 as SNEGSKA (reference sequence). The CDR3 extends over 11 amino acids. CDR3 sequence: CSAIDAYEQYF. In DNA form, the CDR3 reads TGCAGTGCTATCGACGCCTACGAGCAGTACTTC.

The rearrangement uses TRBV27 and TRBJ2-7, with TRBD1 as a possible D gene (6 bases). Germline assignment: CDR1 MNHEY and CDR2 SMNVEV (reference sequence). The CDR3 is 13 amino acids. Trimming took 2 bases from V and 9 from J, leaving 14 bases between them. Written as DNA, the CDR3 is TGTGCCAGCAGTTTACAACAGGGAATAGGGCAGTACTTC. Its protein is CASSLQQGIGQYF.

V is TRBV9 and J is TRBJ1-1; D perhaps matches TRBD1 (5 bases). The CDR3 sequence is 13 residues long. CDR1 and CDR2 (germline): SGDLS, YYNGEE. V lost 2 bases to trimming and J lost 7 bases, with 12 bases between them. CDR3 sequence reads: CASSVGTDNEAFF. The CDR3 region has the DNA TGTGCCAGCAGCGTTGGGACCGATAATGAAGCTTTCTTT.

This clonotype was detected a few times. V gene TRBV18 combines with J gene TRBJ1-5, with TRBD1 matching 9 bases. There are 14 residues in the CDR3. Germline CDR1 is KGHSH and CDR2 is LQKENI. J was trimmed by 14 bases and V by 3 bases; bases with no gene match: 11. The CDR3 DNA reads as TGTGCCAGCTCACCCGTCCCGGGACAGGGTTTAAAGCATTTT. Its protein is CASSPVPGQGLKHF.

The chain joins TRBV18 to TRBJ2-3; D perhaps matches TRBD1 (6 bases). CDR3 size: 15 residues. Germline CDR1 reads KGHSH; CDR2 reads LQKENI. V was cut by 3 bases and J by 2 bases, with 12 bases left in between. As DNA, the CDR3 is TGTGCCAGCTCACCTCGGGACATTCCCACAGATACGCAGTATTTT. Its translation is CASSPRDIPTDTQYF.

This CDR3 is CASSPRDSSNEKLFF. The CDR3 DNA is TGTGCCAGCTCACCACGGGACAGCAGCAATGAAAAACTGTTTTTT. The genes are TRBV18 and TRBJ1-4; 7 bases map to TRBD1. V shed 1 base and J 5 bases; nucleotides not matched to a gene: 4. Germline V lookup: CDR1 KGHSH, CDR2 LQKENI. This CDR3 has 15 amino acids.

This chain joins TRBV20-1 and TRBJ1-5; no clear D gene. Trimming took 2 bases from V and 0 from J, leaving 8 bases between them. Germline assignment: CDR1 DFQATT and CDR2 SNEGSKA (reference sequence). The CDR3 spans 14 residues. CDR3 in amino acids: CSARKALSNQPQHF. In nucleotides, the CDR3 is TGCAGTGCTAGAAAGGCACTTAGCAATCAGCCCCAGCATTTT.